The 10 T cell receptor beta chains in this list originate from one sample, sequenced in a study of blood T cell repertoires in COVID-19. The repertoire was sequenced with immunoSEQ multiplex PCR; TCRdb's copy has only in-frame clones and lacks some. Seen here are about 400,000 clones, approximately 91% observed once, and the top ten hold around 1.9%. Sequencing was performed on PBMCs or T cells enriched from blood (not recorded which). These receptors were collected from a woman aged 40-49 years with acute COVID-19.

V gene TRBV11-2 combines with J gene TRBJ2-7, with 7 nucleotides matching TRBD1. V gave up 5 bases and J gave up 2 bases; unmatched junction bases: 6. Per the germline V gene, CDR1 is SGHAT and CDR2 is FQNNGV. CDR3 length equals 14 residues. In nucleotides, the CDR3 is TGTGCCAGCAGCGTACCGGGACAGACCTACGAGCAGTACTTC. Translated: CASSVPGQTYEQYF.

The chain joins TRBV3-1 (or the pseudogene TRBV3-2) to TRBJ1-1, with TRBD1 identical over 9 bases. V lost 4 bases to trimming and J lost 7 bases; unmatched junction nucleotides: 7. The CDR3 sequence is 14 residues long. Germline V lookup: CDR1 LGHDT, CDR2 YNNKEL (reference sequence). The CDR3 sequence: CASSPAGQGFEAFF. In nucleotides, the CDR3 is TGTGCCAGCAGCCCTGCGGGACAGGGTTTTGAAGCTTTCTTT.

This chain joins TRBV4-1 and TRBJ2-2; 9 bases map to TRBD2. The CDR3 length is 20 residues. In germline, CDR1 is MGHRA, CDR2 YSYEKL. The trim removed 0 bases at V and 7 bases at J, leaving 18 bases unmatched. The CDR3 DNA is TGCGCCAGCAGCCAAGATTCGGTCGTTAGCGGGGGCGCGTTCGGCGGGGAGCTGTTTTTT. Translated, it gives CASSQDSVVSGGAFGGELFF.

V usage is TRBV4-2 and J usage is TRBJ2-5; D is undetermined. The ends were cut back, 0 bases at V and 9 bases at J, with 17 bases in the middle. This CDR3 contains 15 residues. Germline V gene sequence: CDR1 LGHNA, CDR2 YNFKEQ. The CDR3 nucleotides are TGTGCCAGCAGCCAAGAGTCCGAGGCCGTGGTGGCCCAGTACTTC. Translation gives CASSQESEAVVAQYF.

The J gene is TRBJ1-2, the V gene TRBV19; possible D gene TRBD1, 5 bases. This CDR3 spans 16 amino acids. Per germline, CDR1 LNHDA and CDR2 SQIVND (reference sequence). V was cut by 7 bases and J by 3 bases, with 21 bases left in between. The DNA for the CDR3 is TGTGCCAGTAAAGGGACTAGGGCACTTAAGGACTATGGCTACACCTTC. Protein sequence: CASKGTRALKDYGYTF. Variable domain in full (rest from reference TRBV19 and TRBJ1-2): DGGITQSPKYLFRKEGQNVTLSCEQNLNHDAMYWYRQDPGQGLRLIYYSQIVNDFQKGDIAEGYSVSREKKESFPLTVTSAQKNPTAFYLCASKGTRALKDYGYTFGSGTRLTVV.

The gene calls are TRBV24-1 and TRBJ1-4, with D unresolved. V was pared by 2 bases and J by 2 bases, with 20 bases between. The germline V gene has CDR1 KGHDR and CDR2 SFDVKD. The CDR3 is 19 amino acids. DNA for the CDR3: TGTGCCACCAGTGATTCTACTTTCCGCGGCCCGGAGACTAATGAAAAACTGTTTTTT. Translated: CATSDSTFRGPETNEKLFF.

This clone has a single count. This chain connects TRBV30 to TRBJ2-2; 11 positions match TRBD1. CDR1 and CDR2 from the germline V gene are GTSNPN and SVGIG (reference sequence). The CDR3 sequence is 16 residues long. V shed 1 base, J shed 5 bases, and the junction held 6 bases outside the gene matches. The CDR3 nucleotides are TGTGCCTGGAGTGCCCGCCGGGACAGGGGGACCGGGGAGCTGTTTTTT. Its protein is CAWSARRDRGTGELFF.

The chain recombines TRBV6-1 with TRBJ2-5, with 8 nucleotides matching TRBD2. After removal of 2 bases from V and 2 bases from J, the junction contained 7 bases not matched to a gene. The CDR3 runs to 16 residues. In germline, CDR1 is MNHNS, CDR2 SASEGT. CDR3 sequence (DNA): TGTGCCAGCAGTGAATCACGGGGGGGCGGTCAAGAGACCCAGTACTTC. Encoded protein: CASSESRGGGQETQYF.

The CDR3 protein is CASSYPTFWGEETQYF. As DNA, the CDR3 is TGTGCCAGCAGTTACCCCACCTTTTGGGGCGAAGAGACCCAGTACTTC. The V gene is TRBV6-2 or TRBV6-3, the J gene TRBJ2-5, with D perhaps matching TRBD1 (5 bases). The CDR3 spans 16 residues. The germline V gene encodes CDR1 MNHEY and CDR2 SVGEGT. Trimming pared 2 bases from V and 3 bases from J, leaving 16 bases between.

This clone was detected only once. The rearrangement joins TRBV5-6 to TRBJ1-5; D not resolved. The V and J ends lost 4 bases and 3 bases respectively, with 14 bases between them. This CDR3 is built from 15 residues. Germline lookup yields CDR1 SGHDT and CDR2 YYEEEE. CDR3 nucleotides: TGTGCCAGCAGCGTGCGGAGGCAACTCAATCAGCCCCAGCATTTT. As protein: CASSVRRQLNQPQHF.